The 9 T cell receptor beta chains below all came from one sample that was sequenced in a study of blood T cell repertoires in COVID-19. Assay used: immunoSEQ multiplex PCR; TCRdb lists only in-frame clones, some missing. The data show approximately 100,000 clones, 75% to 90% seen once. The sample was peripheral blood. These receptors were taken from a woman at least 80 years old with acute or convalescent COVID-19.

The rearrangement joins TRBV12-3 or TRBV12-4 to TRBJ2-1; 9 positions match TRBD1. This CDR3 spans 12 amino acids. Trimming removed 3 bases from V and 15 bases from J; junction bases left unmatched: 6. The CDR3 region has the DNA TGTGCCAGCAGTTTTGGGACAGGGCCTCGGTTCTTC. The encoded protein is CASSFGTGPRFF.

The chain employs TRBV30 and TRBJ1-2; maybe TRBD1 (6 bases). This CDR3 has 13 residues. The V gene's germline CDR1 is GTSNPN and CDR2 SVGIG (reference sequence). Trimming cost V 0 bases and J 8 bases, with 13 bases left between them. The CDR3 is CAWSVAGAWGYTF. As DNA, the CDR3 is TGTGCCTGGAGTGTGGCGGGGGCCTGGGGCTACACCTTC.

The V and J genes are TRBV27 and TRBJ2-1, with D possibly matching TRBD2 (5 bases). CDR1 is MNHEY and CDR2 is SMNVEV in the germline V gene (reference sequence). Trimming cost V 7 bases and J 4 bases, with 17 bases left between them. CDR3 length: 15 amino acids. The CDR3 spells CASTSGGQFYNEQFF. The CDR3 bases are TGTGCCAGCACTTCTGGCGGGCAATTTTACAATGAGCAGTTCTTC.

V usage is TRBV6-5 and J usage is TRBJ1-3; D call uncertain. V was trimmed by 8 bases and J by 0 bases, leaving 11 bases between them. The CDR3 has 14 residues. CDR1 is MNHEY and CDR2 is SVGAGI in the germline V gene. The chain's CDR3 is CASLNILSGNTIYF. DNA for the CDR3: TGTGCCAGCTTGAACATCCTCTCTGGAAACACCATATATTTT.

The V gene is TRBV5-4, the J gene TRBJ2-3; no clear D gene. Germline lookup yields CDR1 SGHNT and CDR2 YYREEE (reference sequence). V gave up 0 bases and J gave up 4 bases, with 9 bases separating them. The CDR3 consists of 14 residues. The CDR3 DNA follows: TGTGCCAGCAGCTTGGACGGGTCCTCAGATACGCAGTATTTT. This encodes CASSLDGSSDTQYF.

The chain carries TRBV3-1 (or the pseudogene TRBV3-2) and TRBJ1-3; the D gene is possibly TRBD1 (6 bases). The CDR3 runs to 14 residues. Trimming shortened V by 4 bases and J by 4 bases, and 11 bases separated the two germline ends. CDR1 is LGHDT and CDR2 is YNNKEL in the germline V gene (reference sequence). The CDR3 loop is CASSLTGLGNTIYF. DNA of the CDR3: TGTGCCAGCAGCCTAACAGGGTTAGGAAACACCATATATTTT.

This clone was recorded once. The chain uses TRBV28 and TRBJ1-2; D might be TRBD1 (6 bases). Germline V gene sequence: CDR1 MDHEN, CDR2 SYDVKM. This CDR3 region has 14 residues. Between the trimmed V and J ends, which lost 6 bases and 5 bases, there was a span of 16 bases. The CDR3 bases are TGTGCCAGCAGAACTCTGGACAGTTTTTATGGCTACACCTTC. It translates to CASRTLDSFYGYTF.

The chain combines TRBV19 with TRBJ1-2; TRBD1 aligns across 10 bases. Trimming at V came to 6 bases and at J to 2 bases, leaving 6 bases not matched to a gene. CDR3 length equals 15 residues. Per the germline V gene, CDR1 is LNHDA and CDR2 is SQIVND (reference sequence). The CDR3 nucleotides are TGTGCCAGTAGATCGACAGGGGGCTTCAACTATGGCTACACCTTC. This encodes CASRSTGGFNYGYTF.

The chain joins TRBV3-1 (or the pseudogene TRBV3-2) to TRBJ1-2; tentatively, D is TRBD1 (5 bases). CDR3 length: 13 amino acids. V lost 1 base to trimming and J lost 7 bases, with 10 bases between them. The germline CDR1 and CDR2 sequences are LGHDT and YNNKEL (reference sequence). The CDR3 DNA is TGTGCCAGCAGCCAAGGGGGGGTAGGTGGCTACACCTTC. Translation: CASSQGGVGGYTF.